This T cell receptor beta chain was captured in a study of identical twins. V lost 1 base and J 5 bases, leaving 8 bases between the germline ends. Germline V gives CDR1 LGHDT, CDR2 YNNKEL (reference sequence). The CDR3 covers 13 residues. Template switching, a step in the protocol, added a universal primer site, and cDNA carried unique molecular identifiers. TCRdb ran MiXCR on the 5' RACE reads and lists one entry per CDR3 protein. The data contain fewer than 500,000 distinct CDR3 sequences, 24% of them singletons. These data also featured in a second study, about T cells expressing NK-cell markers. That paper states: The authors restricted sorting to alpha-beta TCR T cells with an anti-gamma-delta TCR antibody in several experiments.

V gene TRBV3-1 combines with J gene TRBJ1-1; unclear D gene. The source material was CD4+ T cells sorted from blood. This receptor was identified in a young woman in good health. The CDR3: CASSQAQRTEAFF. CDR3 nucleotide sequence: TGTGCCAGCAGCCAAGCACAAAGAACTGAAGCTTTCTTT.